This is a list of T cell receptor beta chains from one sample in a study of beta chain features in type 1 diabetes. Generated by immunoSEQ multiplex PCR, the TCRdb table keeps only in-frame clones and is missing some. Of 680,000 or so clones listed, over 10% are singletons. The sequencing sample was made of naive CD4+ T cells from blood. The source of these receptors is a young man with type 1 diabetes. Both conserved end residues are part of each CDR3. The D gene is left open where the match is weak. Only some rows state a clone size, as once, few, many or a class for expanded clones.

>TRBJ1-1|few|TRBV7-2|.
TGTGCCAGCAGCTTAGCGGCCAGTTTGAACACTGAAGCTTTCTTT
CASSLAASLNTEAFF
>TRBJ1-6|few|TRBV28|TRBD1
TGTGCCAGCAGTCCCGGGACAGTCCCTTCGGGCCTCCACTTT
CASSPGTVPSGLHF
>TRBJ2-7|.|TRBV10-3|.
TGTGCCATCAGTGACATGTACGAGCAGTACTTC
CAISDMYEQYF
>TRBJ2-7|.|TRBV30|.
TGTGCCTGGAGCCGTCAGTACTACGAGCAGTACTTC
CAWSRQYYEQYF
>TRBJ1-2|few|TRBV30|.
TGTGCCGGGACGTATGGGGGTCATGGCTACACCTTC
CAGTYGGHGYTF
>TRBJ1-1|.|TRBV5-4|.
TGTGCCAGCAGCCACGGTGGAAGCATGAACACTGAAGCTTTCTTT
CASSHGGSMNTEAFF
>TRBJ2-2|few|TRBV5-6|.
TGTGCCAGCAGCTTCGGACTGACTTTGAACACCGGGGAGCTGTTTTTT
CASSFGLTLNTGELFF
>TRBJ2-3|.|TRBV18|.
TGTGCCAGCTCACCTACCGATATTACGCAGTATTTT
CASSPTDITQYF
>TRBJ2-7|few|TRBV18|.
TGTGCCAGCTCACCCCTGGGACCGAACTACGAGCAGTACTTC
CASSPLGPNYEQYF
>TRBJ1-4|few|TRBV5-4|.
TGTGCCGATGGACCGATTGAAAAACTGTTTTTT
CADGPIEKLFF
>TRBJ1-4|few|TRBV5-1|.
TGCGCCAGCAGTACTAGGGGCGAAAAACTGTTTTTT
CASSTRGEKLFF
>TRBJ1-2|few|TRBV9|.
TGTGCCAGCAGCGTAAACTATGGCTACACCTTC
CASSVNYGYTF
>TRBJ2-5|.|TRBV5-4|.
TGTGCCAGCAGCTTGGGCGCCGGGGCAGGGGAGACCCAGTACTTC
CASSLGAGAGETQYF
>TRBJ1-1|few|TRBV5-4|.
TGTGCCAGCAGCTTGGAAGGAACTGAAGCTTTCTTT
CASSLEGTEAFF
>TRBJ1-5|few|TRBV11-3|.
TGTGCCAGCAGCTTAGAGTGTCGAAATCAGCCCCAGCATTTT
CASSLECRNQPQHF
>TRBJ2-4|.|TRBV28|TRBD1
TGTGCCAGCAGTCTGACAGGGCTCGAAAACATTCAGTACTTC
CASSLTGLENIQYF
>TRBJ1-5|few|TRBV7-4|.
TGTGCCAGCAGTTTCGGGACACCCGATGGGGGTGGGCAGCCCCAGCATTTT
CASSFGTPDGGGQPQHF
>TRBJ2-5|.|TRBV7-2|TRBD2
TGTGCCAGCAGCTTAGCTACTAGCGCCCAAGAGACCCAGTACTTC
CASSLATSAQETQYF
>TRBJ2-6|few|TRBV2|.
TGTGCCAGCAGCCGGACCACAGGTGATGCCTCTGGGGCCAACGTCCTGACTTTC
CASSRTTGDASGANVLTF
>TRBJ2-3|.|TRBV7-9|.
TGTGCCAGCAGCTTTACTTCGGGGGTCCACCTCACAGATACGCAGTATTTT
CASSFTSGVHLTDTQYF
>TRBJ1-6|.|TRBV15|TRBD1
TGTGCCACCAGCAGATGGGCAGGACAGGGGAATTCACCCCTCCACTTT
CATSRWAGQGNSPLHF
>TRBJ2-7|few|TRBV5-1|.
TGCGCCAGCAGCTTGGAACAGGGCGGGTACGAGCAGTACTTC
CASSLEQGGYEQYF
>TRBJ1-5|.|TRBV11-3|.
TGTGCCAGCAGCTTGCTCTTCGGTCAGCCCCAGCATTTT
CASSLLFGQPQHF
>TRBJ2-1|.|TRBV7-2|TRBD2
TGTGCCAGCAGCTTACTAGGACTAGCAACCCCAAATGAGCAGTTCTTC
CASSLLGLATPNEQFF
>TRBJ2-7|.|TRBV2|.
TGTGCCAGCAGTGGGGGGAACCTAAACTACGAGCAGTACTTC
CASSGGNLNYEQYF
>TRBJ2-6|few|TRBV2|TRBD1
TGTGCCAGCAGGACAGGGAGCTCTGGGGCCAACGTCCTGACTTTC
CASRTGSSGANVLTF
>TRBJ1-2|few|TRBV19|TRBD1
TGTGCCAGTAGGAGACAGGGATCTAACTATGGCTACACCTTC
CASRRQGSNYGYTF
>TRBJ2-3|.|TRBV30|.
TGTGCCTGGAGTGTATGGCTACCATCGGATACGCAGTATTTT
CAWSVWLPSDTQYF
>TRBJ2-1|.|TRBV5-1|.
TGCGCCAGCAGCCTGGGGGTGGCAAACAATGAGCAGTTCTTC
CASSLGVANNEQFF
>TRBJ1-1|few|TRBV30|.
TGTGCCTGGACGAGGGCGAACACTGAAGCTTTCTTT
CAWTRANTEAFF
>TRBJ1-4|few|TRBV9|TRBD1
TGTGCCAGCAGCGCCGGGACAGGAATAACTAATGAAAAACTGTTTTTT
CASSAGTGITNEKLFF
>TRBJ2-7|few|TRBV25-1|.
TGTGCCAGCAGTGCTTACATGGCCTCGGTCTACGAGCAGTACTTC
CASSAYMASVYEQYF
>TRBJ1-2|few|TRBV2|.
TGTGCCAGCAGTGAAGACCTTGGGGGCTACACCTTC
CASSEDLGGYTF
>TRBJ1-6|few|TRBV25-1|TRBD1
TGTGCCAGCAGTCCTGGGACAGCCTATAATTCACCCCTCCACTTT
CASSPGTAYNSPLHF
>TRBJ1-1|few|TRBV7-3|.
TGTGCCAGCAGCTTAAATGGCTGGACGAACACTGAAGCTTTCTTT
CASSLNGWTNTEAFF
>TRBJ2-7|.|TRBV7-9|TRBD2
TGTGCCAGCAGCCCCCTTGATGGCGGGGGAAGCTCCTACGAGCAGTACTTC
CASSPLDGGGSSYEQYF
>TRBJ2-1|.|TRBV11-1|.
TGTGCCAGCAGCGGACGGAGGGACCTCCAATTGGGCCATGAGCAGTTCTTC
CASSGRRDLQLGHEQFF
>TRBJ1-4|few|TRBV4-2|TRBD1
TGTGCCAGCAGCCAAGATTTCAGGACAGGGGGTGTAGATGAAAAACTGTTTTTT
CASSQDFRTGGVDEKLFF
>TRBJ1-4|.|TRBV30|TRBD1
TGTGCCTGGAGTCCCGGGACAGGGCTTGAAAAACTGTTTTTT
CAWSPGTGLEKLFF
>TRBJ2-7|few|TRBV7-9|.
TGTGCCAGCAGCCTCAGGGGGGAGATGGTGGAGCAGTACTTC
CASSLRGEMVEQYF
>TRBJ2-5|.|TRBV2|TRBD2
TGTGCCAGCAGTGAAACTAGCGGGGGCCAACACTTC
CASSETSGGQHF
>TRBJ1-1|.|TRBV7-9|.
TGTGCCAGCAGCTTAGCTTGGATGAACACTGAAGCTTTCTTT
CASSLAWMNTEAFF